This T cell receptor (beta chain) was captured in a study of regulatory T cells in long-lasting Graves disease (dated by TCRdb to the early 2020s). In terms of the full investigation: Patients with newly diagnosed Graves' disease had been on antithyroid drugs for under 3 months. Patients with persistent Graves' disease were compared with patients with newly diagnosed Graves' disease using TCR sequencing and RNA sequencing of peripheral blood. The study took place in China and was registered as a clinical trial. A total of 33 samples underwent TCR sequencing, from around 13 patients with persistent Graves' disease and about 20 patients with newly diagnosed Graves' disease.

Preparation of the library involved multiplex PCR. Sequencing used an Illumina HiSeq 4000. TCR beta libraries were built with iRepertoire HTBI primers and Arm-PCR amplification of CDR3 regions. Gel purification was performed on PCR products prior to sequencing. The paper's processing steps were these. Gene usage analysis of CDR3 amino acid clonotypes relied on the roughly 60 TRBV and fewer than 15 TRBJ segments identified across samples. COPE and FqMerger were used to merge the filtered high-quality paired reads into contigs. BLAST was used to align contigs to IMGT TRBV, TRBD and TRBJ reference genes, and CDR3 was defined according to IMGT. Clonotypes above 0.1% frequency were classified as highly expanded clones. Repertoire diversity was measured by Shannon entropy, and V-J evenness by the Gini coefficient. A clonotype was considered public if more than one individual shared it. TCRdb reanalyzed the raw reads on its own, using fastp at Q25 for trimming and MiXCR for clone calling, and kept in-frame beta chains. Every CDR3 protein is listed once, alongside the most common genes and DNA of its rows. TCRdb's processing, not the authors', yielded these V and J calls. This sample gives almost 450,000 distinct CDR3 sequences in total; about 15% of them show up just once. Of the sample, roughly a tenth falls within the top ten clones.

CDR1 DFQATT and CDR2 SNEGSKA are derived from the germline V gene (reference sequence). The CDR3 sequence holds 15 residues, the cysteine and phenylalanine included. The read is trimmed to its CDR3 DNA, 45 bases read in frame from base 1. Ends trimmed: V by 5 bases, J by 2 bases; bases unmatched to a gene: 8. Study-level results and caveats: Sequencing and analysis were restricted to the TCR beta chain. The study examined only peripheral blood because the primary lesion, thyroid tissue, could not be accessed. Compared with newly diagnosed patients, patients with persistent Graves' disease had lower TCR Shannon entropy and fewer highly expanded clones, which suggests clonal expansion. A larger number of public clonotypes was shared among persistent patients (more than 2,500) than among newly diagnosed patients (over 850). The authors acknowledged the small sample size as a limitation that may reduce accuracy. Persistent disease showed preferential use of TRBV28, TRBJ1-2 and TRBJ2-5, whereas newly diagnosed disease favored TRBV20-1 and TRBJ2-1.

The time point label of this sample denotes: newly diagnosed GD, antithyroid drugs for less than 3 months. For both TCR sequencing and RNA sequencing, RNA was extracted from PBMCs in TRIzol. The diagnosis of Graves' disease was made according to American Thyroid Association guidelines. Patients were recruited from an endocrinology department in Xi'an, China. From each patient, 7.5 to 9.5 milliliters of peripheral blood was collected into an EDTA anticoagulant tube. Ficoll Paque Plus density gradient separation was used to isolate PBMCs, and no further T cell sorting was performed. An Agilent 2100 Bioanalyzer and agarose gel were used to check RNA quality, while a NanoDrop 2000 measured RNA concentration. In this sample, this clonotype turned up a few times. Its recognized antigen is unknown. No base quality values were provided; no much bigger clone lies one nucleotide off. The data were also submitted as part of a second study, on T cells in Graves' hyperthyroidism and ophthalmopathy. Per the second study: Stable Graves' hyperthyroidism was defined as no progression to ophthalmopathy during 18 months of follow-up. Hyperthyroidism patients were newly diagnosed, with disease duration under 2 months, and aged 18 to 65 years. Any patient with an uncontrolled infection, another autoimmune disease, pregnancy or lactation was excluded. Diagnoses were established on the basis of clinical symptoms, serum thyroxine and TRAb, thyroid ultrasound, and orbital computed tomography. For the first round of RT-PCR on the TCR CDR3, the HTBI primer set was used together with the Qiagen OneStep RT-PCR kit. Most expanded thyroid clonotypes (frequency above 0.001) were also detected in blood, suggesting blood repertoires may reflect thyroid immune responses. In cross-validation, a model built on a 13 V-J signature told ophthalmopathy apart from stable hyperthyroidism with approximately 90% sensitivity and approximately 81% specificity, and in testing the same model reached 80%/75%. In validation, the model predicted progression to ophthalmopathy a median of about 6.8 months before onset, with about 70% sensitivity and just under 75% specificity. TCR V-J signatures able to tell the groups apart were searched for in a discovery cohort of 90 to 100 patients, of whom around 42 had Graves' ophthalmopathy and about 60 had stable Graves' hyperthyroidism. Prospective prediction of ophthalmopathy was tested in an independent validation cohort consisting of some 20 hyperthyroidism patients and about 17 patients who later progressed to ophthalmopathy. The approximately 98 discovery patients were randomly divided into training and test sets at a 7:3 ratio. Thyroid tissue and blood T-cell repertoires from over 5 Graves' hyperthyroidism patients were also compared in the study. After sampling, hyperthyroidism patients received methimazole starting at 30 mg daily, and ophthalmopathy patients received high-dose intravenous methylprednisolone. Libraries were constructed in a second round of multiplex PCR, after which size selection and purification were performed. Sequencing of the libraries was done on an Illumina HiSeq2000 using paired-end 100 bp reads. SOAPnuke was used to process the raw data, with reads discarded if the reads contained adapters or uncalled bases, had a mean Phred below 15, or lacked an exact constant-primer or identifier match. High-quality paired reads were merged with COPE v1.2.5, and unique nucleotide sequences were defined as clonotypes. MiTCR v1.1 was used to align clonotypes to the IMGT TRBV, TRBD and TRBJ reference segments. The analysis included only V-J combinations with a frequency above 0.0001, which together covered approximately 99% of the repertoires. A TCS score was defined as the ratio between F50 (clonal expansion) and ExV (chaos), using BLOSUM62-based TCRdist between CDR3 peptides within each V-J. Welch's t-statistics and random forest reduced around 520 V-J features to 13, which were used in a naive Bayes classifier (R e1071). No statistical method was used to set the sample size in advance, and investigators knew the group allocation. The paper reports TCR Vbeta CDR3 sequencing of 140 or so peripheral blood samples: 43 ophthalmopathy, under 80 hyperthyroidism and approximately 17 progressor patients.

The rearranged chain carries TRBV20-1 and TRBJ2-2; a stretch of 7 junction bases matches TRBD2. Material: peripheral blood mononuclear cells (PBMCs), obtained at new diagnosis, from a patient treated with antithyroid drugs. This clonotype was sampled from a woman between 25 and 40 years old with Graves disease. Donor details come from another sample of the same person, matched by shared clones. The DNA is as follows: TGCAGTGCTCCCCTCGGGAGGCCTAACACCGGGGAGCTGTTTTTT. It specifies CSAPLGRPNTGELFF.